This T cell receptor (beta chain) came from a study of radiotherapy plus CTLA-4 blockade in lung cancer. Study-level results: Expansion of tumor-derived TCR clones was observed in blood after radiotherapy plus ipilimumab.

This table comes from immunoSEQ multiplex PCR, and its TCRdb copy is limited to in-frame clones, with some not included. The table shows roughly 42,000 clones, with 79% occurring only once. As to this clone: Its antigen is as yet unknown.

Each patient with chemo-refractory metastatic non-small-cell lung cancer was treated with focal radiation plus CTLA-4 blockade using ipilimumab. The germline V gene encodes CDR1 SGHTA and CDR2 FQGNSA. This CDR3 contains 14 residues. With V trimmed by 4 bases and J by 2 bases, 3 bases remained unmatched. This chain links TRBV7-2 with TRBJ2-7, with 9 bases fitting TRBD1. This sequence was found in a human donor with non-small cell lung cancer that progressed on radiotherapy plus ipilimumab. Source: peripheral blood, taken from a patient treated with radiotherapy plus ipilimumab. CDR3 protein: CASSSTGGPYEQYF. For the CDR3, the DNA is TGTGCCAGCAGCTCTACAGGGGGCCCCTACGAGCAGTACTTC.